Shown below are 18 T cell receptor beta chains from a single sample sequenced in a study of Tregs in tolerant kidney transplant recipients. Related graft donors supplied nonmyeloablative bone marrow transplants, and mixed chimerism was transient. Clones were sequenced by immunoSEQ multiplex PCR, and TCRdb holds only the in-frame ones, with some missing. The table includes 84,000 or so clones, approximately 93% detected once. Sequencing was performed on CD4+ T cells from blood (PBMCs), taken 12 months after the transplant. The receptors shown here come from a human patient who received a combined kidney and bone marrow transplant. Certain T cells may be donor cells from the graft.

The V and J genes are TRBV7-8 and TRBJ2-7, with no clear D. Germline V CDR1 and CDR2: SGHVS, FQNEAQ. Trimming took off 4 bases at V and 2 bases at J, with 15 bases between the two ends. This CDR3 spans 15 amino acids. Here the CDR3 reads CASSSSLLGTYEQYF. The CDR3 DNA reads as TGTGCCAGCAGCTCCTCCCTCCTAGGTACCTACGAGCAGTACTTC.

This chain connects TRBV18 to TRBJ1-4; D is unresolved. Germline V gene sequence: CDR1 KGHSH, CDR2 LQKENI. The CDR3 spans 15 residues. V gave up 6 bases and J gave up 0 bases, with 11 bases separating them. The CDR3 DNA sequence: TGTGCCAGCTCTACCTCCATAGCAACTAATGAAAAACTGTTTTTT. It codes for CASSTSIATNEKLFF.

The rearrangement uses TRBV5-4 and TRBJ2-2, with 9 bases lining up with TRBD1. With 1 base clipped from V and 2 bases from J, the junction kept 6 bases outside the gene matches. The CDR3 loop spans 17 amino acids. Germline V gene lookup returns CDR1 SGHNT and CDR2 YYREEE (reference sequence). CDR3 sequence (DNA): TGTGCCAGCAGCTTGAAGACAGGGGGGTTCAACACCGGGGAGCTGTTTTTT. This translates into CASSLKTGGFNTGELFF.

The rearrangement uses TRBV7-9 and TRBJ1-4; the D is unclear. Trimming shortened V by 1 base and J by 15 bases, and 18 bases separated the two germline ends. CDR1 SEHNR and CDR2 FQNEAQ come from the germline V gene (reference sequence). CDR3 length equals 14 residues. CDR3 amino acids: CASSLVSDSSVVFF. The CDR3 nucleotides are TGTGCCAGCAGCTTAGTTTCCGACTCCAGCGTAGTGTTTTTT.

The chain employs TRBV7-2 and TRBJ1-4; D is possibly TRBD1 (5 bases). CDR3 length equals 13 residues. Per the germline V gene, CDR1 is SGHTA and CDR2 is FQGNSA. Trimming cost V 7 bases and J 7 bases, with 13 bases left between them. The CDR3 coding sequence is TGTGCCAGCACGCCCAGGGCAGGTGAAAAACTGTTTTTT. Protein sequence: CASTPRAGEKLFF. The whole variable domain, remainder taken from reference TRBV7-2 and TRBJ1-4, is GAGVSQSPSNKVTEKGKDVELRCDPISGHTALYWYRQSLGQGLEFLIYFQGNSAPDKSGLPSDRFSAERTGGSVSTLTIQRTQQEDSAVYLCASTPRAGEKLFFGSGTQLSVL.

This clone appeared a single time. The J gene is TRBJ2-5, the V gene TRBV6-5, with D tentatively TRBD1 (6 bases). The V and J ends lost 5 bases and 2 bases respectively, with 15 bases between them. Germline CDR1 MNHEY, CDR2 SVGAGI. CDR3 length: 15 amino acids. This CDR3 is CASSNPGQPQETQYF. CDR3 nucleotide sequence: TGTGCCAGCAGTAATCCGGGACAACCGCAAGAGACCCAGTACTTC.

Points on this clone: Other DNA sequences in the sample encode the same CDR3. The rearrangement uses TRBV5-1 and TRBJ2-5; 9 bases are a match to TRBD2. CDR1 is SGHRS, CDR2 YFSETQ, per germline. The CDR3 is made up of 14 amino acids. The ends lost 2 bases at V and 5 bases at J; junction bases unmatched: 4. The DNA of the CDR3 is TGCGCCAGCAGCTTAATCAGCGGGGGGGAGACCCAGTACTTC. It encodes CASSLISGGETQYF.

The chain joins TRBV30 to TRBJ1-4; D gene uncertain. V was pared by 5 bases and J by 8 bases, with 21 bases between. Germline CDR1 reads GTSNPN; CDR2 reads SVGIG (reference sequence). The CDR3 has 15 residues. CDR3 nucleotide sequence: TGTGCCTGGGAGGATCCGGGTCTCCTTAAGGAAAAACTGTTTTTT. Translating gives CAWEDPGLLKEKLFF.

The chain employs TRBV5-4 and TRBJ2-7; D is perhaps TRBD1 (6 bases). V shed 7 bases and J shed 3 bases, with 8 bases lying between them. The CDR3 length is 11 residues. Germline V gene lookup returns CDR1 SGHNT and CDR2 YYREEE (reference sequence). CDR3 in amino acids: CASGRGYEQYF. In nucleotides, the CDR3 is TGTGCCAGCGGCAGGGGCTACGAGCAGTACTTC.

The chain combines TRBV5-6 with TRBJ2-1; D possibly corresponds to TRBD1 (6 bases). Trimming left V 3 bases short and J 3 bases short, with 16 bases between. Germline V gene data show CDR1 as SGHDT and CDR2 as YYEEEE. The CDR3 contains 16 residues. In nucleotides, the CDR3 is TGTGCCAGCAGCTCCATGACTACAGGGTACTACAATGAGCAGTTCTTC. Amino acid sequence: CASSSMTTGYYNEQFF.

This clone was counted once. V gene TRBV28 combines with J gene TRBJ2-2; 7 nucleotides align to TRBD2. The germline V gene has CDR1 MDHEN and CDR2 SYDVKM. V dropped 1 base and J dropped 5; count of bases not matched to a gene: 7. The CDR3 loop spans 16 amino acids. The CDR3 sequence is CASSLLAGVRTGELFF. The CDR3 DNA is TGTGCCAGCAGTTTATTGGCGGGGGTCAGGACCGGGGAGCTGTTTTTT.

The chain is built from TRBV7-2 and TRBJ2-7, with D perhaps TRBD2 (6 bases). Germline-derived CDR1 and CDR2 are SGHTA and FQGNSA. The V gene lost 2 bases and the J gene lost 3 bases, with 14 bases spanning the gap. The CDR3 is 15 residues long. DNA for the CDR3: TGTGCCAGCAGCTTACCTAGCGCATACTTCTACGAGCAGTACTTC. It specifies CASSLPSAYFYEQYF.

This chain uses TRBV9 with TRBJ1-4, with TRBD1 matching over 7 bases. The CDR3 has 15 residues. J was trimmed by 5 bases and V by 1 base; bases with no gene match: 5. Germline V lookup: CDR1 SGDLS, CDR2 YYNGEE. CDR3 bases: TGTGCCAGCAGCGTATCACAGGGGTCAAATGAAAAACTGTTTTTT. Residues: CASSVSQGSNEKLFF.

The chain recombines TRBV18 with TRBJ1-4; 7 bases are a match to TRBD1. V was pared by 6 bases and J by 0 bases, with 4 bases of the junction left unmatched. The CDR3 is 15 amino acids. Germline V CDR1 and CDR2: KGHSH, LQKENI. CDR3 DNA: TGTGCCAGCTCGCGGGACAGCGCAACTAATGAAAAACTGTTTTTT. It yields the protein CASSRDSATNEKLFF.

This clone was detected once. The V and J genes are TRBV4-3 and TRBJ1-1; 7 bases agree with TRBD1. CDR1 is LGHNA, CDR2 YSLEER, per germline. The CDR3 totals 20 residues. J was trimmed by 0 bases and V by 5 bases; bases with no gene match: 21. The CDR3 loop is CASSDLLPGQLELMNTEAFF. The CDR3 nucleotides read TGCGCCAGCAGCGATCTACTTCCGGGACAGCTAGAACTGATGAACACTGAAGCTTTCTTT.

The chain recombines TRBV2 with TRBJ1-2; tentative D call: TRBD1 (6 bases). The germline V gene has CDR1 SNHLY and CDR2 FYNNEI. V was clipped by 6 bases and J by 1 base, with 18 bases between them. This CDR3 region has 16 residues. CDR3 protein: CASRYKNPGHNYGYTF. Here the CDR3 DNA reads TGTGCCAGCAGGTATAAAAATCCGGGACATAACTATGGCTACACCTTC.

The chain links TRBV5-6 to TRBJ2-2, with 11 bases lining up with TRBD1. This CDR3 contains 17 residues. V lost 0 bases and J lost 5; bases outside the gene matches: 6. Per germline, CDR1 SGHDT and CDR2 YYEEEE. In nucleotides, the CDR3 is TGTGCCAGCAGCTTGGCTATGGGACAGGGGGAAACCGGGGAGCTGTTTTTT. Its protein is CASSLAMGQGETGELFF.

This chain links TRBV7-2 with TRBJ1-5, with 9 bases matching TRBD1. Per germline, CDR1 SGHTA and CDR2 FQGNSA. V shed 5 bases and J 5 bases; nucleotides not matched to a gene: 10. The CDR3 extends over 16 amino acids. The CDR3 spells CASSLGTGNRYQPQHF. The CDR3 DNA is TGTGCCAGCAGCCTCGGGACAGGGAATAGGTATCAGCCCCAGCATTTT.